This T cell receptor (beta chain) emerged from a study of blood T cell repertoires in COVID-19. Background on the study: Samples of COVID-19 (acute and convalescent) were obtained from the United States, Italy and Spain. T cells, B-cell-depleted T cells, or PBMCs provided the cDNA or gDNA that served as material.

As originally analysed: By means of reference gene primer amplification, nucleated cell counts were estimated. Using immunoSEQ multiplex PCR, the repertoire was profiled, and TCRdb retains in-frame clones only, with some absent. V and J calls and clone size are given by that table; D and trimming were obtained from the DNA. The table records 250,000 to 300,000 clones, approximately 86% of them present only once. The germline V and J ends were trimmed by 0 bases and 7 bases, with 6 bases remaining between them. The CDR3 spans 12 residues. Germline values: CDR1 SGHAT, CDR2 FQNNGV. This chain connects TRBV11-2 to TRBJ1-1, with D uncertain. What was sequenced was peripheral blood. The TCR was taken from a man between 18 and 29 years old with active or convalescent COVID-19. The CDR3 loop reads CASSLDFGEAFF. As DNA, the CDR3 is TGTGCCAGCAGCTTAGATTTCGGTGAAGCTTTCTTT.